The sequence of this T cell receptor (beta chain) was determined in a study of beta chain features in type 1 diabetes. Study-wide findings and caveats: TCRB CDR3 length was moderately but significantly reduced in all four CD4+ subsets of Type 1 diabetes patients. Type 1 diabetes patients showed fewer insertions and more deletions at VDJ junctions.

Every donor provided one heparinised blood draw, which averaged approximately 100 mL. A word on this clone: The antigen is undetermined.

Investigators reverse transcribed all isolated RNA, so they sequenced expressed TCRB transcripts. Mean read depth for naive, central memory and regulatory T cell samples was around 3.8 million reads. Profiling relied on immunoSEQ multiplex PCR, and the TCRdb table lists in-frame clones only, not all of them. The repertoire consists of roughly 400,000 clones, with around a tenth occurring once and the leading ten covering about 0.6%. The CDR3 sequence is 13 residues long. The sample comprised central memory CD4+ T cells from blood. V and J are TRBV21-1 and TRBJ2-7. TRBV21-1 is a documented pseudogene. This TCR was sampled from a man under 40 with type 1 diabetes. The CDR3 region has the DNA TGTGCCAGCAGCAAAGCGGTCCTCTGGGAGCAGTACTTC. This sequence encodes CASSKAVLWEQYF.